This T cell receptor beta chain comes out of a study of shared clonotypes between healthy human individuals. Findings of the study overall: Generally, naive subsets (rather than memory subsets) showed larger estimated richness.

Only in-frame clones appear in the TCRdb table, and some are missing; sequencing was by immunoSEQ multiplex PCR. The data contain roughly 720,000 clones, 80% to 95% of them seen just once; the ten biggest clones take up about 34%. Remarks on this clone: The antigen is unknown.

CDR3 length: 16 residues. V lost 1 base to trimming and J lost 4 bases; unmatched junction nucleotides: 8. The germline CDR1 and CDR2 sequences are SGHVS and FQNEAQ. Nashville, Tennessee was home to all donors, who were Caucasian adults. The clonotype comes from a young man in good health. Some clones in this sample may be carry-over from other donors' samples. Material: memory CD8+ T cells from PBMCs. The subset here: CD45RO+ cells pooled with CCR7-negative TemRA cells. The rearrangement links TRBV7-8 to TRBJ2-5; TRBD2 aligns across 8 bases. Here the CDR3 reads CASSLVAGGYGETQYF. The CDR3 DNA sequence: TGTGCCAGCAGCTTAGTGGCGGGAGGTTATGGAGAGACCCAGTACTTC.